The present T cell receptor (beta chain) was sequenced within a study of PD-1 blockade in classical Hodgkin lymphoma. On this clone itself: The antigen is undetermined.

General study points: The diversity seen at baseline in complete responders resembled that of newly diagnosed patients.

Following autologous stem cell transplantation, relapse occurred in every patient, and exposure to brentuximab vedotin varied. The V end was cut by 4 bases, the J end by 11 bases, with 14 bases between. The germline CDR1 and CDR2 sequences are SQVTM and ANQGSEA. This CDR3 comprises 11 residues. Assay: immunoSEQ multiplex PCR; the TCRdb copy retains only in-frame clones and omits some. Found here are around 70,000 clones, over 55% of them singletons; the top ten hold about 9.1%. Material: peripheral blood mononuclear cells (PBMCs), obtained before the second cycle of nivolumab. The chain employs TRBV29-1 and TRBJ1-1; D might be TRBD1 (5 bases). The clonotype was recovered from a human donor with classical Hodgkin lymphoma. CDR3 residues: CSVADNLEAFF. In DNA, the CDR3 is TGCAGCGTTGCGGACAACCTAGAGGCTTTCTTT.